This paragraph covers one T cell receptor beta chain sequence. The time point is: after trial treatment. Regarding treatment: LDRT plus nivolumab, ipilimumab, low-dose cyclophosphamide and aspirin (RACIN trial). The data were obtained in a study of low-dose radiotherapy and immunotherapy resistance in tumors. Study in general: At a dose of 200 mg/m2, intravenous cyclophosphamide was given every two weeks, one day before radiation and immunotherapy. Starting cycle 1 day 1, oral aspirin 300 mg was given daily for four cycles.

Alpha- and beta-chain coverage of first-strand cDNA came from TRAV- and TRBV-specific primers. TCRs were amplified for roughly 20 PCR cycles with a constant-region primer and V-primer adapter. In vitro transcription served to amplify the isolated mRNA. TCRdb analysed the reads with MiXCR anew, one entry per CDR3 protein. The sample contains around 58,000 distinct CDR3 sequences, 20% to 25% of which appear only once. This TCR came from a male donor with prostate cancer. The sample consisted of PBMCs, taken after low-dose radiotherapy plus immunotherapy.

In DNA, the CDR3 is TGTGCCAGCTCACCAGCCCGGGACAGCAGCCAAGATCCCTTCGGCACAGATACGCAGTATTTT. Protein sequence: CASSPARDSSQDPFGTDTQYF. V usage is TRBV18 and J usage is TRBJ2-3; 7 positions agree with TRBD1. Trimming removed 2 bases from V and 1 base from J; junction bases left unmatched: 21. The length of the CDR3 is 21 residues. Germline CDR1 reads KGHSH; CDR2 reads LQKENI.